The 22 T cell receptor beta chains given below trace back to one sample, sequenced in a study of blood T cell repertoires in COVID-19. Here immunoSEQ multiplex PCR was the method, and the copy in TCRdb shows in-frame clones only, minus some. This sample has 150,000 to 200,000 clones; 80% to 90% occur once, and the top ten carry about 8.2%. Sequenced: peripheral blood. Receptors were obtained from a man in his fifties or sixties with acute or convalescent COVID-19.

This clone was seen just once. The V call is TRBV7-8, the J call TRBJ1-5; a possible D gene is TRBD1 (5 bases). There are 17 residues in the CDR3. V was pared by 2 bases and J by 0 bases, with 14 bases between. In germline, CDR1 is SGHVS, CDR2 FQNEAQ. The CDR3: CASSLIGGPYSNQPQHF. The CDR3 nucleotides are TGTGCCAGCAGCTTAATCGGGGGTCCGTATAGCAATCAGCCCCAGCATTTT. Full variable domain (rest looked up from reference TRBV7-8 and TRBJ1-5): GAGVSQSPRYKVAKRGQDVALRCDPISGHVSLFWYQQALGQGPEFLTYFQNEAQLDKSGLPSDRFFAERPEGSVSTLKIQRTQQEDSAVYLCASSLIGGPYSNQPQHFGDGTRLSIL.

The rearrangement uses TRBV19 and TRBJ2-7; 9 nucleotides match TRBD1. This CDR3 region has 15 residues. J gave up 3 bases and V 5 bases, and 8 bases lay outside the gene matches. The germline V gene has CDR1 LNHDA and CDR2 SQIVND (reference sequence). CDR3 DNA: TGTGCCAGTAGTCTTCCGGGACAGGGTTTCTACGAGCAGTACTTC. Its protein product is CASSLPGQGFYEQYF.

The chain is built from TRBV3-1 (or the pseudogene TRBV3-2) and TRBJ1-2, with 7 nucleotides matching TRBD1. The ends lost 4 bases at V and 8 bases at J; junction bases unmatched: 16. The CDR3 has 16 residues. Germline V lookup: CDR1 LGHDT, CDR2 YNNKEL (reference sequence). The CDR3 sequence: CASSPIPGQAPFGYTF. For the CDR3, the DNA is TGTGCCAGCAGCCCTATACCAGGACAGGCCCCCTTCGGCTACACCTTC.

The chain recombines TRBV5-1 with TRBJ2-5; TRBD1 might be the D (6 bases). This CDR3 has 15 residues. The V gene lost 4 bases and the J gene lost 5 bases, with 18 bases spanning the gap. Per germline, CDR1 SGHRS and CDR2 YFSETQ. CDR3: CASSVIPQGWETQYF. CDR3 DNA sequence: TGCGCCAGCAGCGTTATCCCACAGGGTTGGGAGACCCAGTACTTC.

The V and J genes are TRBV6-1 and TRBJ2-7; 7 nucleotides agree with TRBD1. In germline, CDR1 is MNHNS, CDR2 SASEGT. The CDR3 runs to 15 residues. The V gene end was trimmed by 2 bases and the J gene end by 0 bases; junction bases not matched to a gene: 4. The CDR3 nucleotides are TGTGCCAGCAGTGAATATGGGACAGTCTCCTACGAGCAGTACTTC. Amino acid sequence: CASSEYGTVSYEQYF.

DNA of the CDR3: TGCGCCAGCCATAGTCCCCCCCCCATGAACACTGAAGCTTTCTTT. This translates into CASHSPPPMNTEAFF. The V gene is TRBV5-1, the J gene TRBJ1-1, with unresolved D. V lost 7 bases to trimming and J lost 0 bases, with 16 bases between them. Looked up from germline, CDR1 is SGHRS and CDR2 is YFSETQ. This CDR3 contains 15 residues.

This chain links TRBV27 with TRBJ2-7; 7 bases are shared with TRBD2. CDR3 length: 13 residues. The V gene's germline CDR1 is MNHEY and CDR2 SMNVEV (reference sequence). V lost 2 bases, J lost 4 bases, and 2 bases stayed unmatched. The CDR3 loop is CASSLREGYEQYF. The DNA for the CDR3 is TGTGCCAGCAGTTTAAGGGAGGGGTACGAGCAGTACTTC.

The chain carries TRBV7-2 and TRBJ2-3; a possible D gene is TRBD1 (6 bases). The CDR3 runs 13 residues. Germline CDR1 is SGHTA and CDR2 is FQGNSA. V was clipped by 6 bases and J by 4 bases, with 11 bases between them. The DNA for the CDR3 is TGTGCCAGCAGTTCTGGGGGCCCAGATACGCAGTATTTT. This encodes CASSSGGPDTQYF. Full variable domain (outside the CDR3, taken from reference TRBV7-2 and TRBJ2-3): GAGVSQSPSNKVTEKGKDVELRCDPISGHTALYWYRQSLGQGLEFLIYFQGNSAPDKSGLPSDRFSAERTGGSVSTLTIQRTQQEDSAVYLCASSSGGPDTQYFGPGTRLTVL.

V gene TRBV3-1 (or the pseudogene TRBV3-2) combines with J gene TRBJ2-2, with TRBD2 as a possible D gene (6 bases). CDR1 and CDR2 (germline): LGHDT, YNNKEL (reference sequence). CDR3 length equals 16 residues. V gave up 6 bases and J gave up 5 bases, with 19 bases separating them. The chain's CDR3 is CASSQGGAGRTGELFF. Here the CDR3 DNA reads TGTGCCAGCAGTCAGGGCGGGGCTGGGAGGACCGGGGAGCTGTTTTTT.

The gene calls are TRBV6-1 and TRBJ1-2, with D perhaps TRBD1 (6 bases). Deletions cut 5 bases from V and 8 bases from J, with 12 bases between. The CDR3 spans 12 residues. Per the germline V gene, CDR1 is MNHNS and CDR2 is SASEGT. CDR3 coding DNA: TGTGCCAGCAGTTATGAGGGGGAAGGCTACACCTTC. Amino acid sequence: CASSYEGEGYTF.

The V and J genes are TRBV7-9 and TRBJ1-2, with 12 bases aligning to TRBD1. The CDR3 has 15 residues. Germline V lookup: CDR1 SEHNR, CDR2 FQNEAQ (reference sequence). With V trimmed by 5 bases and J by 2 bases, 3 bases remained unmatched. In nucleotides, the CDR3 is TGTGCCAGCAGCCCCGGGACAGGGGGCAACTATGGCTACACCTTC. It translates to CASSPGTGGNYGYTF.

Only one count was recorded for this clone. This rearrangement joins TRBV29-1 to TRBJ2-1; 9 positions agree with TRBD2. The CDR3 length is 15 residues. J gave up 5 bases and V 2 bases, and 7 bases lay outside the gene matches. Germline V gene data show CDR1 as SQVTM and CDR2 as ANQGSEA. As DNA, the CDR3 is TGCAGCGTTGAACTTAGCGGGAGAAGGCACAATGAGCAGTTCTTC. It encodes CSVELSGRRHNEQFF.

The V gene is TRBV28, the J gene TRBJ1-2; D call uncertain. Germline-derived CDR1 and CDR2 are MDHEN and SYDVKM. Trimming pared 7 bases from V and 7 bases from J, leaving 13 bases between. The CDR3 consists of 12 residues. The CDR3 spells CASTRDKPGYTF. The DNA of the CDR3 is TGTGCCAGCACCCGAGATAAGCCTGGCTACACCTTC.

The CDR3 DNA is TGTGCCAGCAGTCTCCAAGAGCGGTCACCCCTCCACTTT. It specifies CASSLQERSPLHF. The chain is built from TRBV27 and TRBJ1-6, with D unresolved. This CDR3 comprises 13 residues. Trimming took off 5 bases at V and 10 bases at J, with 12 bases between the two ends. Germline assignment: CDR1 MNHEY and CDR2 SMNVEV (reference sequence).

The chain has TRBV28 and TRBJ1-2, with D unclear. Trimming left V 6 bases short and J 0 bases short, with 14 bases between. The CDR3 loop spans 15 amino acids. Germline-derived CDR1 and CDR2 are MDHEN and SYDVKM. CDR3 DNA: TGTGCCAGCAGAACAACCAGGATTACTAACTATGGCTACACCTTC. It is translated as CASRTTRITNYGYTF.

The chain carries TRBV5-4 and TRBJ2-1; 9 nucleotides line up with TRBD1. Looked up from germline, CDR1 is SGHNT and CDR2 is YYREEE (reference sequence). After removal of 4 bases from V and 9 bases from J, the junction contained 11 bases not matched to a gene. The CDR3 has 15 residues. CDR3: CASSRRQGEIGEQFF. CDR3 DNA: TGTGCCAGCAGCCGCAGACAGGGGGAGATAGGTGAGCAGTTCTTC.

This sequence joins TRBV5-8 and TRBJ2-7; the match to TRBD2 covers 12 bases. CDR1 is SGHTS, CDR2 YDEGEE, per germline. After removal of 2 bases from V and 0 bases from J, the junction contained 9 bases not matched to a gene. The CDR3 runs to 18 residues. CDR3 region: CASSFRLAGGPSSYEQYF. In DNA form, the CDR3 reads TGTGCCAGCAGCTTCCGCCTAGCGGGAGGGCCATCCTCCTACGAGCAGTACTTC.

This chain's CDR3 is CASSHGGDTEAFF. Written as DNA, the CDR3 is TGTGCCAGCAGCCATGGGGGGGACACTGAAGCTTTCTTT. The chain employs TRBV4-2 and TRBJ1-1, with D possibly being TRBD1 (5 bases). V gave up 3 bases and J gave up 3 bases, with 8 bases separating them. The CDR3 totals 13 residues. CDR1 LGHNA and CDR2 YNFKEQ come from the germline V gene.

The chain links TRBV4-1 to TRBJ2-4; 9 nucleotides agree with TRBD1. Germline CDR1 MGHRA, CDR2 YSYEKL. With V trimmed by 1 base and J by 6 bases, 19 bases remained unmatched. The CDR3 runs 20 residues. The CDR3 bases are TGCGCCAGCAGCCAAGGGATTCCCCGGGGACAGGGCGGAAGGTTAAACATTCAGTACTTC. Translated: CASSQGIPRGQGGRLNIQYF.

The chain combines TRBV6-5 with TRBJ2-3; D possibly corresponds to TRBD2 (5 bases). The V gene lost 10 bases and the J gene lost 5 bases, with 13 bases spanning the gap. The CDR3 contains 12 residues. Germline V CDR1 and CDR2: MNHEY, SVGAGI. CDR3 sequence reads: CATLVLQDTQYF. The DNA for the CDR3 is TGTGCCACACTAGTTTTGCAAGATACGCAGTATTTT.

The gene calls are TRBV24-1 and TRBJ2-7; TRBD1 aligns across 9 bases. CDR1 is KGHDR and CDR2 is SFDVKD in the germline V gene. There are 15 residues in the CDR3. J gave up 3 bases and V 4 bases, and 6 bases lay outside the gene matches. The CDR3, as DNA: TGTGCCACCAGTGACCCGGGACAGGGAGGCTACGAGCAGTACTTC. Residues: CATSDPGQGGYEQYF.

The rearrangement uses TRBV24-1 and TRBJ2-3, with TRBD2 matching 8 bases. This CDR3 is 16 amino acids long. V gave up 0 bases and J gave up 3 bases; unmatched junction bases: 4. Germline V gene lookup returns CDR1 KGHDR and CDR2 SFDVKD. The CDR3 reads CATSDLGREDTDTQYF. The DNA for the CDR3 is TGTGCCACCAGTGATTTGGGGCGGGAGGATACAGATACGCAGTATTTT.